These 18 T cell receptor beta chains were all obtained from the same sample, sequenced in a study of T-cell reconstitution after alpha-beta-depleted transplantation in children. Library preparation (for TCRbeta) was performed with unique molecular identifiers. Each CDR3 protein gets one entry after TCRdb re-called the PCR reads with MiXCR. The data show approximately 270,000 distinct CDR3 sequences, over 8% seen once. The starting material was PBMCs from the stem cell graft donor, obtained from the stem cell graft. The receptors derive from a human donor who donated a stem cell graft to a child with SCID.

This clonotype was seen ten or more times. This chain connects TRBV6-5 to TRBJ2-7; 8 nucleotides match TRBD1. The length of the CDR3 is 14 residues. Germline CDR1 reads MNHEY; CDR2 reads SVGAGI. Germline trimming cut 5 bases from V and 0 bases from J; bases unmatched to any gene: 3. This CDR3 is CASSRTGSSYEQYF. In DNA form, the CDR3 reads TGTGCCAGCAGTAGGACAGGGAGCTCCTACGAGCAGTACTTC.

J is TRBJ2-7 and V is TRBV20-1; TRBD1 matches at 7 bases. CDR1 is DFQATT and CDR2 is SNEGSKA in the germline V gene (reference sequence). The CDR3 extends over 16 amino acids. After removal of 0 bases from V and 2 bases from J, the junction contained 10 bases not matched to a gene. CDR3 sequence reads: CSARDYATGPTYEQYF. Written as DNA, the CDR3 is TGCAGTGCTAGAGATTACGCGACAGGGCCAACCTACGAGCAGTACTTC.

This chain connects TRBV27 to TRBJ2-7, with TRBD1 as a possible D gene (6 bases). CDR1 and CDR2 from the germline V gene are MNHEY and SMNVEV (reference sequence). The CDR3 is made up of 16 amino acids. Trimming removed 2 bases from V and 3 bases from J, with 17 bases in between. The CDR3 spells CASSLGAGDYFYEQYF. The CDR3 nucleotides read TGTGCCAGCAGTTTAGGGGCAGGGGATTATTTCTACGAGCAGTACTTC.

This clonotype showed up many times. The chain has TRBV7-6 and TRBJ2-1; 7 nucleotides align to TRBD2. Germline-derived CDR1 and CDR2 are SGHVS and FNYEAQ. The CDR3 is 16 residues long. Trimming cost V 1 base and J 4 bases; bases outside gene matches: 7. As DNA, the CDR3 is TGTGCCAGCAGCTTAGGGATGGGACTACCTTACAATGAGCAGTTCTTC. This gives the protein CASSLGMGLPYNEQFF.

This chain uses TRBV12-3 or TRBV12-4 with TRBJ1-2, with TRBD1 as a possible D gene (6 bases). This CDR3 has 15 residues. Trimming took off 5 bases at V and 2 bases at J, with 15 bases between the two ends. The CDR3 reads CASSLSGQTNYGYTF. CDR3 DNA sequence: TGTGCCAGCAGTCTGTCTGGACAGACAAACTATGGCTACACCTTC.

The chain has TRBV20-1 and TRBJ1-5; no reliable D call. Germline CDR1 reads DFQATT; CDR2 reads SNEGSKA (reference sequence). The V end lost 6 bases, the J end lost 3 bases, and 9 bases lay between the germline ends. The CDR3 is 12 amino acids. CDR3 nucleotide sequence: TGCAGTGCAAGCAGGCTCAATCAGCCCCAGCATTTT. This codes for CSASRLNQPQHF.

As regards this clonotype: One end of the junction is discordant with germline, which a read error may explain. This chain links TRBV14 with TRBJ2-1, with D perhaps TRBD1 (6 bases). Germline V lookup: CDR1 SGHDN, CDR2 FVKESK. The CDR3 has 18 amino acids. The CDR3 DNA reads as TGTGCCAGCAGCCAAGATGAGTACGGGCTAAAGGGACACAATGCGCAGTTCTTC. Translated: CASSQDEYGLKGHNAQFF. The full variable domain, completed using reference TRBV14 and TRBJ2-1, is EAGVTQFPSHSVIEKGQTVTLRCDPISGHDNLYWYRRVMGKEIKFLLHFVKESKQDESGMPNNRFLAERTGGTYSTLKVQPAELEDSGVYFCASSQDEYGLKGHNAQFFGPGTRLTVL.

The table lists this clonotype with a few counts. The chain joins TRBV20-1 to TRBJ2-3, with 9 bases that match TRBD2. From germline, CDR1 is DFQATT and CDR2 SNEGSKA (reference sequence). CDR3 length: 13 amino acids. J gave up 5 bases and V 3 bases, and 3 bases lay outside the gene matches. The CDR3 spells CSASSGGLDTQYF. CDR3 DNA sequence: TGCAGTGCTAGTAGCGGGGGACTAGATACGCAGTATTTT.

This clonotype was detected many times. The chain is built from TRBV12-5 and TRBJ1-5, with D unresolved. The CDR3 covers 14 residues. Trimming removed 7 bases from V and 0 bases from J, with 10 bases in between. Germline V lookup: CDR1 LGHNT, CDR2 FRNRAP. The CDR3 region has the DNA TGTGCTAGTGCCGATGCCTATAGCAATCAGCCCCAGCATTTT. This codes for CASADAYSNQPQHF.

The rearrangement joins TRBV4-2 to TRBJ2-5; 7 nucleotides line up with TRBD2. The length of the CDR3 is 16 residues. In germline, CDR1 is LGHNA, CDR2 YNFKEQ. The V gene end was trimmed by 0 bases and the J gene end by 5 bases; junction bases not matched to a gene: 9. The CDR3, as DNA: TGTGCCAGCAGCCAAGATAGCCTAGCGGTCCGGGAGACCCAGTACTTC. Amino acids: CASSQDSLAVRETQYF.

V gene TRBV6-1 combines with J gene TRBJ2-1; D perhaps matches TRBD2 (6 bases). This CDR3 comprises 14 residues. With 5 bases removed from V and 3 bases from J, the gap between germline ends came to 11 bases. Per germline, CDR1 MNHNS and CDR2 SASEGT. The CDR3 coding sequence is TGTGCCAGCAGTAAGTACGGGGGCTACAATGAGCAGTTCTTC. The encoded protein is CASSKYGGYNEQFF.

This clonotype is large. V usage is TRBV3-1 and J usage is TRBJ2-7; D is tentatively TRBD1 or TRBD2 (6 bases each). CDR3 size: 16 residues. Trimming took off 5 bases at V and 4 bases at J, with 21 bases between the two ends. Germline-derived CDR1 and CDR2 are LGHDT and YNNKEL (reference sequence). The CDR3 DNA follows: TGTGCCAGCAGCGACGAACAGGGAGGAGGCGGTTACGAGCAGTACTTC. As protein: CASSDEQGGGGYEQYF.

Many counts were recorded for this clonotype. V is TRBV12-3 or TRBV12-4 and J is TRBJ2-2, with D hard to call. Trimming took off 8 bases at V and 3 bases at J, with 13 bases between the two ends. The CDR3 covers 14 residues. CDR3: CASRSLGDTGELFF. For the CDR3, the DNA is TGTGCCAGCCGATCTTTGGGTGACACCGGGGAGCTGTTTTTT.

CDR3 nucleotide sequence: TGTGCCAGCAGACCATTACAGGGTTTGAGGGAGACCCAGTACTTC. It translates to CASRPLQGLRETQYF. The rearrangement links TRBV6-1 to TRBJ2-5; TRBD1 is a possible D gene (6 bases). Trimming took off 6 bases at V and 5 bases at J, with 19 bases between the two ends. CDR1 is MNHNS and CDR2 is SASEGT in the germline V gene. The CDR3 totals 15 residues.

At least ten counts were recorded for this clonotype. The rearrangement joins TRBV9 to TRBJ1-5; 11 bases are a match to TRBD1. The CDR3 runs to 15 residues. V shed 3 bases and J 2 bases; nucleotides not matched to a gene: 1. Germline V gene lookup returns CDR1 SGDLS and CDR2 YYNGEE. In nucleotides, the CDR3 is TGTGCCAGCAGCGCGGGACAGGGGGGCAATCAGCCCCAGCATTTT. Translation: CASSAGQGGNQPQHF.

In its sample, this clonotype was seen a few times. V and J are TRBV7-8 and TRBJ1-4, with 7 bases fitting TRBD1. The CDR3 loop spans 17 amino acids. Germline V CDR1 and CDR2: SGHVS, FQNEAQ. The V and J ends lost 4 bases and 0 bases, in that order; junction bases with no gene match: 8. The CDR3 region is CASSSRGGFATNEKLFF. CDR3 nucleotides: TGTGCCAGCAGCTCTAGAGGGGGCTTTGCAACTAATGAAAAACTGTTTTTT.

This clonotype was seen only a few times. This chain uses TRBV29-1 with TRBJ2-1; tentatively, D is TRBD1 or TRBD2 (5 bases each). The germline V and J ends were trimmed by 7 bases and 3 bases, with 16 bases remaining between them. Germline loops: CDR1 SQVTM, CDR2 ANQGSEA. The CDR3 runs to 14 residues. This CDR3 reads CSGVGAPYYNEQFF. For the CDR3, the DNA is TGCAGCGGCGTCGGGGCCCCCTACTACAATGAGCAGTTCTTC.

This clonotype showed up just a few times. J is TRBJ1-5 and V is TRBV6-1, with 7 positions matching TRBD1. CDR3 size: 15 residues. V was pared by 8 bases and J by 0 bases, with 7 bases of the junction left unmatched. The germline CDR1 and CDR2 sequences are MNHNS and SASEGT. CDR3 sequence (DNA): TGTGCCAGCCGTACCCGGGACAGTAGCAATCAGCCCCAGCATTTT. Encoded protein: CASRTRDSSNQPQHF.